This T cell receptor (beta chain) was sequenced for a study of blood T cell repertoires in COVID-19. Study summary: Acute-phase and convalescent COVID-19 samples originated in the United States, Italy and Spain. PBMCs, B-cell-depleted T cells, or T cells were the source of the cDNA or gDNA that made up the material.

Profiled with immunoSEQ multiplex PCR; TCRdb holds only in-frame clones, not every one. Of around 300,000 clones in the sample, about nine tenths were seen once. Seattle patients were enrolled while actively infected and followed longitudinally. Unmatched junction bases numbered 12, after V lost 7 bases and J lost 4 bases. The length of the CDR3 is 16 residues. The sequenced sample consisted of peripheral blood. The chain is built from TRBV5-3 and TRBJ1-1; 11 positions match TRBD1. TRBV5-3 is flagged as an ORF with uncertain function. This clonotype was sampled from a woman aged 25 to 39 with COVID-19, enrolled during active disease. CDR3 sequence: CARFRPGQGAVTEAFF. CDR3 nucleotide sequence: TGTGCCAGATTTCGCCCCGGACAGGGGGCTGTCACTGAAGCTTTCTTT.